The present T cell receptor beta chain was sequenced within a study of regulatory T cells in long-lasting Graves disease. General study points: When disease was persistent, TRBV28, TRBJ1-2 and TRBJ2-5 were the favored segments. Whereas new patients shared 800 to 1,000 public clonotypes, persistent patients shared more, at about 2,500.

The CDR3 length is 18 residues. Germline assignment: CDR1 MNHEY and CDR2 SMNVEV (reference sequence). The ends lost 7 bases at V and 7 bases at J; junction bases unmatched: 23. Investigators prepared the TCR beta libraries by applying iRepertoire HTBI primers and Arm-PCR of CDR3 regions. TCRdb re-derived calls from the multiplex PCR reads in MiXCR, one entry per CDR3 protein. The data show approximately 350,000 distinct CDR3 sequences, around 23% seen once. Time point in this sample: persistent/refractory GD, antithyroid drugs over 5 years with positive TRAb. RNA extracted from PBMCs served as the sequencing template. Patients came through an endocrinology department, and that department was in Xi'an, China. This clonotype was seen repeatedly, ten times or more. Antigen unknown.

The chain has TRBV27 and TRBJ2-7; TRBD1 aligns across 9 bases. Specimen: peripheral blood mononuclear cells (PBMCs), collected when the disease was refractory, from a patient treated with antithyroid drugs. The TCR comes from a woman in her 40s with Graves disease. DNA for the CDR3: TGTGCCAGCACCCATACCACCGGGACAGGGTTTATTACGCGGGAGCAGTACTTC. This encodes CASTHTTGTGFITREQYF.